One and the same sample provided the 14 T cell receptor beta chains below, sequenced in a study of cytomegalovirus exposure and HLA in healthy donors. This PCR relied on a set of 60 Vbeta primers and 13 Jbeta primers. Profiling relied on immunoSEQ multiplex PCR, and the TCRdb table lists in-frame clones only, not all of them. The sample consists of under 200,000 clones, approximately 77% of them appearing once. Sequenced: PBMCs. Source of these receptors: a male donor in good health and CMV-seropositive.

This chain connects TRBV7-8 to TRBJ2-1, with 13 bases lining up with TRBD2. V lost 4 bases, J lost 8 bases, and 20 bases stayed unmatched. The CDR3 length is 20 residues. Per the germline V gene, CDR1 is SGHVS and CDR2 is FQNEAQ. The CDR3 nucleotides read TGTGCCAGCAGCTACCGCCCACTAGCGGGGGGGCACGCCCCCCACGATGAGCAGTTCTTC. Translating it yields CASSYRPLAGGHAPHDEQFF.

J is TRBJ2-5 and V is TRBV4-3, with TRBD2 matching over 14 bases. This CDR3 region has 16 residues. Trimming took 4 bases from V and 5 from J; bases not matched to a gene: 6. CDR1 is LGHNA and CDR2 is YSLEER in the germline V gene. The DNA of the CDR3 is TGCGCCAGCAGCCCGACTAGCGGGGGGGCCCTTGAGACCCAGTACTTC. Its protein is CASSPTSGGALETQYF.

The chain carries TRBV15 and TRBJ1-2, with 11 bases identical to TRBD1. CDR1 is LNHNV and CDR2 is YYDKDF in the germline V gene (reference sequence). The CDR3 is made up of 16 amino acids. V lost 8 bases to trimming and J lost 4 bases; unmatched junction nucleotides: 12. The CDR3 region is CATYGQGADLGYGYTF. In DNA form, the CDR3 reads TGTGCCACCTACGGACAGGGGGCGGACCTCGGCTATGGCTACACCTTC.

The chain has TRBV6-1 and TRBJ1-2, with a possible D match to TRBD1 (5 bases). V lost 1 base and J lost 8, with 11 bases in between. The CDR3 runs to 13 residues. CDR1 and CDR2 (germline): MNHNS, SASEGT. The CDR3, as DNA: TGTGCCAGCAGTGAAGGGCAGGGTATCGGCTACACCTTC. Amino acids: CASSEGQGIGYTF.

This sequence joins TRBV7-3 and TRBJ2-5; 15 nucleotides agree with TRBD2. J was trimmed by 5 bases and V by 2 bases; bases with no gene match: 6. The CDR3 length is 17 residues. Germline lookup yields CDR1 SGHTA and CDR2 FQGTGA. In DNA form, the CDR3 reads TGTGCCAGCAGCTTAGGGACTAGCGGGGGGAGGATGGAGACCCAGTACTTC. Translating it yields CASSLGTSGGRMETQYF.

This sequence joins TRBV7-9 and TRBJ2-1; 9 nucleotides match TRBD2. V shed 4 bases, J shed 2 bases, and the junction held 6 bases outside the gene matches. Looked up from germline, CDR1 is SEHNR and CDR2 is FQNEAQ (reference sequence). This CDR3 has 16 residues. CDR3 DNA: TGTGCCAGCAGCTCAAAAGCGGGGGGAACCTACAATGAGCAGTTCTTC. It is translated as CASSSKAGGTYNEQFF.

This clone was detected only a few times. The rearrangement joins TRBV5-6 to TRBJ2-6, with D maybe TRBD1 (6 bases). Germline CDR1 reads SGHDT; CDR2 reads YYEEEE. CDR3 length equals 16 residues. With 5 bases removed from V and 0 bases from J, the gap between germline ends came to 12 bases. The CDR3 region is CASSHRDYSGANVLTF. The DNA for the CDR3 is TGTGCCAGCAGTCACAGGGATTACTCTGGGGCCAACGTCCTGACTTTC.

This chain links TRBV27 with TRBJ2-7, with D possibly TRBD1 on 7 matching bases. Germline loops: CDR1 MNHEY, CDR2 SMNVEV (reference sequence). Trimming stripped 5 bases from V and 6 bases from J, with 23 bases between. The CDR3 spans 16 residues. CDR3 amino acids: CASSPTLSTGRSEQYF. CDR3 in DNA: TGTGCCAGCAGTCCAACCCTTTCGACAGGGAGGTCCGAGCAGTACTTC.

V is TRBV6-1 and J is TRBJ2-3; TRBD2 agrees at 9 bases. CDR1 is MNHNS, CDR2 SASEGT, per germline. The J segment lost 4 bases and the V segment lost 2 bases, leaving 4 bases of the junction unmatched. The CDR3 extends over 15 amino acids. The CDR3 bases are TGTGCCAGCAGTGAAAATAGCGGGGGCCCAGATACGCAGTATTTT. Encoded protein: CASSENSGGPDTQYF.

This chain's CDR3 is CASSGGQGSTDTQYF. The CDR3 nucleotides are TGTGCCAGCAGTGGGGGACAGGGGAGTACAGATACGCAGTATTTT. This sequence joins TRBV6-4 and TRBJ2-3; TRBD1 aligns across 10 bases. The CDR3 loop spans 15 amino acids. J was trimmed by 3 bases and V by 4 bases; bases with no gene match: 4. Germline CDR1 MRHNA, CDR2 SNTAGT.

The chain carries TRBV2 and TRBJ1-2; D is uncertain. This CDR3 has 12 amino acids. With 5 bases removed from V and 8 bases from J, the gap between germline ends came to 12 bases. CDR1 SNHLY and CDR2 FYNNEI come from the germline V gene. In DNA form, the CDR3 reads TGTGCCAGCAGTCCGCATGTACTCGGCTACACCTTC. Residues: CASSPHVLGYTF.

Comment on this clone: A read error may account for a junction end that differs from germline. The identical CDR3 is also encoded by other nucleotide sequences in the sample. The rearrangement uses TRBV5-6 and TRBJ1-1; tentatively, D is TRBD1 (5 bases). This CDR3 spans 15 amino acids. Germline lookup yields CDR1 SGHDT and CDR2 YYEEEE. This CDR3 is CASSQGIHPNTEAFF. In DNA, the CDR3 is TGTGCCAGCAGCCAGGGAATTCACCCTAACACTGAAGCTTTTTTT.

The rearrangement links TRBV2 to TRBJ2-2; TRBD2 agrees at 10 bases. The CDR3 has 15 residues. Unmatched junction bases numbered 1, after V lost 6 bases and J lost 0 bases. CDR1 SNHLY and CDR2 FYNNEI come from the germline V gene. The CDR3: CASSLAGANTGELFF. CDR3 in DNA: TGTGCCAGCAGCCTAGCGGGGGCGAACACCGGGGAGCTGTTTTTT.

The chain links TRBV10-2 to TRBJ1-6; perhaps TRBD1 as D (6 bases). The germline V and J ends were trimmed by 8 bases and 5 bases, with 28 bases remaining between them. The germline CDR1 and CDR2 sequences are WSHSY and SAAADI. CDR3 length equals 19 residues. CDR3 nucleotides: TGCGCCAGCTGGAAGGGATCGCGGATCCGGGACACCAATAATTCACCCCTCCACTTT. It translates to CASWKGSRIRDTNNSPLHF.